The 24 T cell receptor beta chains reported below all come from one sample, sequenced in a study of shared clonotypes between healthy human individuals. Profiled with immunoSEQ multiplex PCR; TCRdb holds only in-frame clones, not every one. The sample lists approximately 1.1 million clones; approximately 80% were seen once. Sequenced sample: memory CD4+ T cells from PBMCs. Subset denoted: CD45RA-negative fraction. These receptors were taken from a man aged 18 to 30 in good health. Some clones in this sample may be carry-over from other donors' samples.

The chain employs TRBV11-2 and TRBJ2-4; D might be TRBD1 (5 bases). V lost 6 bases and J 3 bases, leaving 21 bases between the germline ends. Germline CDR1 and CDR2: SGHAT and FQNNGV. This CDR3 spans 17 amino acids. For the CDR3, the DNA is TGTGCCAGCAGTCCGAGCCCGACAGCGAGCGTCAAAAACATTCAGTACTTC. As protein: CASSPSPTASVKNIQYF. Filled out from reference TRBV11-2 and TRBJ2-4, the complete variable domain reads EAGVAQSPRYKIIEKRQSVAFWCNPISGHATLYWYQQILGQGPKLLIQFQNNGVVDDSQLPKDRFSAERLKGVDSTLKIQPAKLEDSAVYLCASSPSPTASVKNIQYFGAGTRLSVL.

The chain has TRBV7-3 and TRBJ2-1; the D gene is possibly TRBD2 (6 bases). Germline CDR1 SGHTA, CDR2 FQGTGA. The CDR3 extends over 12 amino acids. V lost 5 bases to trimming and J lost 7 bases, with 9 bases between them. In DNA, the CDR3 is TGTGCCAGCAGCCAGAGCGGGAATGAGCAGTTCTTC. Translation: CASSQSGNEQFF.

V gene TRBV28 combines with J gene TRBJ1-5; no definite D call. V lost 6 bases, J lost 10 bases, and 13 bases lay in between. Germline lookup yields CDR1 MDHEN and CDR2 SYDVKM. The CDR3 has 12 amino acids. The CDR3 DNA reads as TGTGCCAGCAGCCCCCTTTCCTCACCCCAGCATTTT. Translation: CASSPLSSPQHF.

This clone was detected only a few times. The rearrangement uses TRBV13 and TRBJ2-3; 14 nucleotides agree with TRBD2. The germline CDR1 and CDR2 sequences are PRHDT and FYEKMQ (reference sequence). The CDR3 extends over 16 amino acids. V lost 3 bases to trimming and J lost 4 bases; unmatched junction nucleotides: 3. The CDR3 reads CASSLTSGRVADTQYF. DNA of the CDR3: TGTGCCAGCAGCTTGACTAGCGGGAGGGTTGCAGATACGCAGTATTTT.

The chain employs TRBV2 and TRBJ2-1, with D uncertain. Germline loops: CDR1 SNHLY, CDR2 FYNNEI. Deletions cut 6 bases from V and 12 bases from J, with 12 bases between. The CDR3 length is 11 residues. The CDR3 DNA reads TGTGCCAGCAGGAATCAGCTGTCGCAGTTCTTC. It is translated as CASRNQLSQFF.

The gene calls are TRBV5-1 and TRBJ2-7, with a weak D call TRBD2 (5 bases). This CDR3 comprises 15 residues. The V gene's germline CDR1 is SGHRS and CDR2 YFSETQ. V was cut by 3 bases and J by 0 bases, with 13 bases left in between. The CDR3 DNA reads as TGCGCCAGCAGCTCACCGGGATCGAGCTCCTACGAGCAGTACTTC. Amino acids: CASSSPGSSSYEQYF.

The CDR3 here is CASSGASTDTQYF. The CDR3 coding sequence is TGTGCCAGCAGCGGGGCTAGCACAGATACGCAGTATTTT. The rearrangement links TRBV7-2 to TRBJ2-3; D may be TRBD1 (5 bases). V lost 5 bases and J lost 0, with 6 bases in between. Germline lookup yields CDR1 SGHTA and CDR2 FQGNSA. The CDR3 runs to 13 residues.

DNA for the CDR3: TGTGCTAGTGGTTTGGTAGGGGGGGATACGCAGTATTTT. Translation: CASGLVGGDTQYF. The J gene is TRBJ2-3, the V gene TRBV12-5; the D call may be TRBD1 or TRBD2 (6 bases each). From germline, CDR1 is LGHNT and CDR2 FRNRAP. Trimming removed 0 bases at V and 6 bases at J, with 7 bases between. CDR3 length equals 13 residues.

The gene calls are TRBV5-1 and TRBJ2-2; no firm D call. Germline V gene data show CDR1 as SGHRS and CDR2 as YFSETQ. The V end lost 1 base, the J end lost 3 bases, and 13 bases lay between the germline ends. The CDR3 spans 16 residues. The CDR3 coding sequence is TGCGCCAGCAGCTTGATCGCTGGCAGGCACACCGGGGAGCTGTTTTTT. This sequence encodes CASSLIAGRHTGELFF.

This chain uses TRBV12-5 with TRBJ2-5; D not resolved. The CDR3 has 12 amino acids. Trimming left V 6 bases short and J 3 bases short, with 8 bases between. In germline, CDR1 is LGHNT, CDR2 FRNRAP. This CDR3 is CASGLWEETQYF. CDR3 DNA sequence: TGTGCTAGTGGCCTTTGGGAAGAGACCCAGTACTTC.

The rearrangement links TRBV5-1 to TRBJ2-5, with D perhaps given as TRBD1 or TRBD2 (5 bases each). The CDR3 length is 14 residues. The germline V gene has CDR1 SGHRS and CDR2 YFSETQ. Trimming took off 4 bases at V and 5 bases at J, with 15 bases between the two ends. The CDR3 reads CASSPGPGRETQYF. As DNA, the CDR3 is TGCGCCAGCAGCCCCGGGCCGGGGCGGGAGACCCAGTACTTC.

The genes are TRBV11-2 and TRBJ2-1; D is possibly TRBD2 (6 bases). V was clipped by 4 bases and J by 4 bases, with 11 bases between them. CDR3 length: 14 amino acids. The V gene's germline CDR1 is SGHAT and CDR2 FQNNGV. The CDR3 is CASSSERVYNEQFF. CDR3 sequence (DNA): TGTGCCAGCAGCTCCGAGCGGGTATACAATGAGCAGTTCTTC.

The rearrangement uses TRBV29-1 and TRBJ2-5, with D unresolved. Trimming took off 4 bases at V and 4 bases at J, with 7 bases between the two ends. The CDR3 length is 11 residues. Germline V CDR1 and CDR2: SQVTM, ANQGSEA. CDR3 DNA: TGCAGCGTTGCCCGGGCAGAGACCCAGTACTTC. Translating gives CSVARAETQYF.

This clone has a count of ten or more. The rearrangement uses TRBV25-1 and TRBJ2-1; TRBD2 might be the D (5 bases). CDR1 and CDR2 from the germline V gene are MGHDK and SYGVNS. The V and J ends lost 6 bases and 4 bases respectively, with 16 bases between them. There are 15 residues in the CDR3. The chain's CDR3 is CASSATDSLYNEQFF. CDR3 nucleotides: TGTGCCAGCAGCGCCACGGACTCCCTTTACAATGAGCAGTTCTTC.

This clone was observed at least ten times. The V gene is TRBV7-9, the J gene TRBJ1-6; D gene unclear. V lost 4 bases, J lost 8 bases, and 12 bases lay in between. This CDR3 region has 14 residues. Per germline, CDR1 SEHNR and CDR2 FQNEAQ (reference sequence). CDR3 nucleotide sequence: TGTGCCAGCAGCTACCCGGGTCGGTATTCACCCCTCCACTTT. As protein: CASSYPGRYSPLHF.

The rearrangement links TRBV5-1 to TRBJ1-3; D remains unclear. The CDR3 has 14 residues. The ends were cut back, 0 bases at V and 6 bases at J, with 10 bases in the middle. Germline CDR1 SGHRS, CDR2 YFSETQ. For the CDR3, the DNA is TGCGCCAGCAGCTTGGCTGCCACCGAAAACACCATATATTTT. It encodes CASSLAATENTIYF.

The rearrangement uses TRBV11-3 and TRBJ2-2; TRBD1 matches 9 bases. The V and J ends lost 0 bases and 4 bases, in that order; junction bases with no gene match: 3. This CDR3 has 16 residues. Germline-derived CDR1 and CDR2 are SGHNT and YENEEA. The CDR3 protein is CASSLEGTGPTGELFF. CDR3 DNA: TGTGCCAGCAGCTTAGAAGGGACAGGGCCCACCGGGGAGCTGTTTTTT.

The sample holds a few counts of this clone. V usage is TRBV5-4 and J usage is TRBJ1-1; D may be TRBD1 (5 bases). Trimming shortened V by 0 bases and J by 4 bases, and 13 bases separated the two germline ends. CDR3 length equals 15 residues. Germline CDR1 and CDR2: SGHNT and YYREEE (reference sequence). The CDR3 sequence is CASSLGLGTGTEAFF. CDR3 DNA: TGTGCCAGCAGCTTGGGTCTCGGGACGGGCACTGAAGCTTTCTTT.

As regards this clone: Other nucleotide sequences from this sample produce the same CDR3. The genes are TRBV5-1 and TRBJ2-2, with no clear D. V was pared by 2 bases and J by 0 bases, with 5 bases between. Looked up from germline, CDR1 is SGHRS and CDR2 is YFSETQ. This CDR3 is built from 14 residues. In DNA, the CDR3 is TGCGCCAGCAGCTTAATCACGAACACCGGGGAGCTGTTTTTT. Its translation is CASSLITNTGELFF.

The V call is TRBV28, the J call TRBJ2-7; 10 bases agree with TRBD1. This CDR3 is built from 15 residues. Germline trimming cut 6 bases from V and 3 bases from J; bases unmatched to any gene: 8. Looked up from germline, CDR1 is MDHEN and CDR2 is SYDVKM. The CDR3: CASSYTWDRGYEQYF. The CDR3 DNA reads TGTGCCAGCAGCTATACCTGGGACAGGGGCTACGAGCAGTACTTC.

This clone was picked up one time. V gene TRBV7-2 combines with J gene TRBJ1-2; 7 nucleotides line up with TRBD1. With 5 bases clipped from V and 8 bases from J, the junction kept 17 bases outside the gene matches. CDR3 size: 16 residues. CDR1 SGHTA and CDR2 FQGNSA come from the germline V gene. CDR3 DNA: TGTGCCAGCAGCGCCCGCCCGAAGGGGGCGCTTGGGGGCTACACCTTC. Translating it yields CASSARPKGALGGYTF.

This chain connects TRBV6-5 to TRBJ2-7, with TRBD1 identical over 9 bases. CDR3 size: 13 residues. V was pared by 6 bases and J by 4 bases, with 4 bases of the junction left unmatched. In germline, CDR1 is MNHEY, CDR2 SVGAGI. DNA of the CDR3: TGTGCCAGCAGGACGGGACAGGGTTACGAGCAGTACTTC. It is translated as CASRTGQGYEQYF.

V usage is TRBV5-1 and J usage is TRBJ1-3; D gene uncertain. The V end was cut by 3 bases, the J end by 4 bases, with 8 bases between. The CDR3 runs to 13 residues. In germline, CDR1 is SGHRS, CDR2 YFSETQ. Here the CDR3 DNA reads TGCGCCAGCAGCTCGGACCAAGGAAACACCATATATTTT. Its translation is CASSSDQGNTIYF.

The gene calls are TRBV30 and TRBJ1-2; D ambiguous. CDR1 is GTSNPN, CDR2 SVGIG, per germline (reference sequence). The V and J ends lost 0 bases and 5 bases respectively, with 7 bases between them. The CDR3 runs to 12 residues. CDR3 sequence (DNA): TGTGCCTGGAGTGTACTTGGATATGGCTACACCTTC. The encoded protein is CAWSVLGYGYTF.